This T cell receptor beta chain was found in a study of cytomegalovirus exposure and HLA in healthy donors. Amplification used 60 Vbeta primers and 13 Jbeta primers. Profiling relied on immunoSEQ multiplex PCR, and the TCRdb table lists in-frame clones only, not all of them. In the table there are under 150,000 clones, approximately 72% of which are singletons. Study-level results: TCR beta V segments were, for the most part, productive about 87% or about 30% of the time in an earlier analysis.

A note on this clone: As yet, its antigen is unknown.

Sequencing used PBMCs. The TCR was taken from a human donor in good health.

DNA of the CDR3: TGTGCCAGCAGTCCCTGGACTTCGCCCTACGAGCAGTACTTC. Its translation is CASSPWTSPYEQYF. The rearrangement uses TRBV6-5 and TRBJ2-7, with a tentative D call TRBD2 (5 bases). This CDR3 spans 14 amino acids. With 5 bases removed from V and 2 bases from J, the gap between germline ends came to 13 bases. Germline V gene sequence: CDR1 MNHEY, CDR2 SVGAGI.